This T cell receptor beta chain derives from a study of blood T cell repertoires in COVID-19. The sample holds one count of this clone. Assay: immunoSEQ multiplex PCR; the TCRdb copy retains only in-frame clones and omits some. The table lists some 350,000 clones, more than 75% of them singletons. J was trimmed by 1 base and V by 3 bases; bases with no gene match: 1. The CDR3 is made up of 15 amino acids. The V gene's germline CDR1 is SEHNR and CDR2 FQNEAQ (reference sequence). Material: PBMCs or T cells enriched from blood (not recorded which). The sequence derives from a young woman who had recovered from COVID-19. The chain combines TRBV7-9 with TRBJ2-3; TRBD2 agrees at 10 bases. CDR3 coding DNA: TGTGCCAGCAGCTTCCTAGCGGGGGGCACAGATACGCAGTATTTT. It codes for CASSFLAGGTDTQYF.